Listed here are 20 T cell receptor beta chains from one sample, sequenced in a study of OX40 agonist ivuxolimab in advanced cancers. TCRdb keeps only in-frame clones here, not all; method: immunoSEQ multiplex PCR. The sample includes roughly 80,000 clones, 85% to 95% of them seen just once. Specimen: CD4+ or CD8+ T cells sorted from blood, collected in a trial of the OX40 agonist ivuxolimab. These receptors all stem from an adult with an advanced solid tumor such as melanoma, head and neck, liver or kidney cancer.

This clone was recorded a few times. The CDR3 DNA reads as TGCGCCAGCAGCCGCCCCGGTCGGGATGCCACCGGGGAGCTGTTTTTT. Its translation is CASSRPGRDATGELFF. The chain joins TRBV4-1 to TRBJ2-2; perhaps TRBD2 as D (5 bases). CDR3 length: 16 residues. The germline V and J ends were trimmed by 4 bases and 4 bases, with 16 bases remaining between them. The germline CDR1 and CDR2 sequences are MGHRA and YSYEKL.

This clone turned up a few times. The chain couples TRBV2 to TRBJ2-5; unclear D gene. The CDR3 totals 12 residues. V was trimmed by 3 bases and J by 5 bases, leaving 7 bases between them. From germline, CDR1 is SNHLY and CDR2 FYNNEI. The CDR3 nucleotides read TGTGCCAGCAGTGATATCCTTGAGACCCAGTACTTC. It encodes CASSDILETQYF.

Notes on this clone: The same CDR3 also results from other DNA sequences found in this sample. The V and J genes are TRBV2 and TRBJ2-3; 7 bases agree with TRBD1. Germline assignment: CDR1 SNHLY and CDR2 FYNNEI. V was clipped by 4 bases and J by 6 bases; unmatched bases: 7. The CDR3 is made up of 14 amino acids. Here the CDR3 reads CASSGQGASDTQYF. The CDR3 coding sequence is TGTGCCAGCAGTGGACAGGGAGCTTCCGATACGCAGTATTTT. The entire variable domain, with the rest obtained from reference TRBV2 and TRBJ2-3, is as follows: EPEVTQTPSHQVTQMGQEVILRCVPISNHLYFYWYRQILGQKVEFLVSFYNNEISEKSEIFDDQFSVERPDGSNFTLKIRSTKLEDSAMYFCASSGQGASDTQYFGPGTRLTVL.

This clone was picked up one time. The chain links TRBV4-2 to TRBJ2-1; no clear D gene. CDR1 and CDR2 from the germline V gene are LGHNA and YNFKEQ. The CDR3 length is 17 residues. Deletions cut 0 bases from V and 0 bases from J, with 12 bases between. CDR3 protein: CASSQDRVHSSYNEQFF. The CDR3 coding sequence is TGTGCCAGCAGCCAAGATAGGGTACACAGCTCCTACAATGAGCAGTTCTTC.

The gene calls are TRBV5-1 and TRBJ1-3; 11 positions match TRBD1. This CDR3 spans 15 amino acids. The J segment lost 2 bases and the V segment lost 7 bases, leaving 5 bases of the junction unmatched. Germline assignment: CDR1 SGHRS and CDR2 YFSETQ. The CDR3 nucleotides are TGCGCCAGCGCCCGGGACAGGGGGGCTGGAAACACCATATATTTT. This gives the protein CASARDRGAGNTIYF.

The V call is TRBV28, the J call TRBJ2-1; 10 bases are a match to TRBD2. Unmatched junction bases numbered 8, after V lost 1 base and J lost 5 bases. The CDR3 covers 17 residues. Germline values: CDR1 MDHEN, CDR2 SYDVKM. The CDR3 loop reads CASSLSLLAGAHNEQFF. In nucleotides, the CDR3 is TGTGCCAGCAGTTTATCCCTCCTAGCGGGGGCCCACAATGAGCAGTTCTTC.

The chain combines TRBV5-5 with TRBJ2-7; D may be TRBD1 (6 bases). V lost 4 bases to trimming and J lost 6 bases, with 14 bases between them. The CDR3 has 13 residues. Germline CDR1 reads SGHKS; CDR2 reads YYEKEE (reference sequence). For the CDR3, the DNA is TGTGCCAGCAGCCGCAGGGGTTTTCGCGAGCAGTACTTC. Translated: CASSRRGFREQYF.

The V and J genes are TRBV7-8 and TRBJ2-2; D remains ambiguous. Germline CDR1 is SGHVS and CDR2 is FQNEAQ. Trimming cost V 0 bases and J 0 bases, with 11 bases left between them. The CDR3 spans 17 residues. CDR3 sequence: CASSLAKKVANTGELFF. CDR3 in DNA: TGTGCCAGCAGCTTAGCGAAAAAGGTAGCGAACACCGGGGAGCTGTTTTTT.

This clone was observed a single time. J is TRBJ1-1 and V is TRBV6-5; tentative D call: TRBD1 (5 bases). This CDR3 is built from 13 residues. CDR1 is MNHEY, CDR2 SVGAGI, per germline. V was trimmed by 6 bases and J by 4 bases, leaving 12 bases between them. CDR3 sequence (DNA): TGTGCCAGCAGCAGGGATTTGGGCACTGAAGCTTTCTTT. Its translation: CASSRDLGTEAFF.

This clone was observed a single time. The genes are TRBV6-1 and TRBJ2-7; possible D gene TRBD1, 6 bases. CDR1 and CDR2 (germline): MNHNS, SASEGT. With 5 bases removed from V and 3 bases from J, the gap between germline ends came to 11 bases. CDR3 length: 13 residues. The CDR3: CASSHRVVYEQYF. Here the CDR3 DNA reads TGTGCCAGCAGTCACAGGGTAGTCTACGAGCAGTACTTC.

This clone was seen once. The V call is TRBV19, the J call TRBJ1-3; 7 bases line up with TRBD1. The J segment lost 0 bases and the V segment lost 7 bases, leaving 9 bases of the junction unmatched. Germline lookup yields CDR1 LNHDA and CDR2 SQIVND (reference sequence). The CDR3 is 16 amino acids. CDR3 protein: CASTRTGKSSGNTIYF. CDR3 in DNA: TGTGCCAGTACAAGGACAGGAAAAAGCTCTGGAAACACCATATATTTT.

J is TRBJ1-6 and V is TRBV28, with TRBD1 as a possible D gene (5 bases). V lost 5 bases to trimming and J lost 7 bases, with 15 bases between them. CDR3 length equals 15 residues. The germline V gene encodes CDR1 MDHEN and CDR2 SYDVKM. The CDR3 sequence is CASSPVGRGNSPLHF. The CDR3 coding sequence is TGTGCCAGCAGTCCCGTCGGAAGGGGAAATTCACCCCTCCACTTT.

The chain couples TRBV7-2 to TRBJ1-5; no definite D call. The CDR3 runs to 15 residues. Trimming left V 1 base short and J 6 bases short, with 13 bases between. In germline, CDR1 is SGHTA, CDR2 FQGNSA. DNA of the CDR3: TGTGCCAGCAGCTTAGGGGTTCGTAGCCCTCAGCCCCAGCATTTT. It is translated as CASSLGVRSPQPQHF.

The chain recombines TRBV7-2 with TRBJ2-7, with 7 bases identical to TRBD2. The CDR3 has 15 amino acids. Germline V gene sequence: CDR1 SGHTA, CDR2 FQGNSA. V was pared by 5 bases and J by 1 base, with 8 bases of the junction left unmatched. The CDR3 loop reads CASSVHGGVSYEQYF. CDR3 DNA sequence: TGTGCCAGCAGCGTACATGGGGGGGTTTCCTACGAGCAGTACTTC.

The chain carries TRBV5-1 and TRBJ2-3; D uncertain. V was pared by 2 bases and J by 4 bases, with 11 bases between. This CDR3 comprises 14 residues. Germline CDR1 and CDR2: SGHRS and YFSETQ. The CDR3 coding sequence is TGCGCCAGCAGCTTTCAGCGAAACGCAGATACGCAGTATTTT. This gives the protein CASSFQRNADTQYF.

The V gene is TRBV29-1, the J gene TRBJ2-1; weak D call: TRBD2 (6 bases). The germline V and J ends were trimmed by 4 bases and 6 bases, with 10 bases remaining between them. The CDR3 consists of 12 residues. Germline V gives CDR1 SQVTM, CDR2 ANQGSEA. The CDR3 here is CSVAGSGNEQFF. The CDR3 DNA reads TGCAGCGTTGCCGGGAGCGGCAATGAGCAGTTCTTC.

In this sample, this clone turned up once. The chain carries TRBV6-1 and TRBJ1-1; 7 bases agree with TRBD1. This CDR3 is built from 12 residues. V shed 7 bases, J shed 8 bases, and the junction held 7 bases outside the gene matches. Germline loops: CDR1 MNHNS, CDR2 SASEGT. For the CDR3, the DNA is TGTGCCAGCACACAGGGGTTATCCGAAGCTTTCTTT. Encoded protein: CASTQGLSEAFF.

The gene calls are TRBV7-9 and TRBJ2-7, with a weak D call TRBD2 (5 bases). CDR3 size: 13 residues. CDR1 and CDR2 (germline): SEHNR, FQNEAQ (reference sequence). The V gene lost 5 bases and the J gene lost 6 bases, with 14 bases spanning the gap. The DNA for the CDR3 is TGTGCCAGCAGCAAGGACTCATTCGGCGAGCAGTACTTC. It specifies CASSKDSFGEQYF.

V usage is TRBV11-1 and J usage is TRBJ2-1, with D possibly being TRBD2 (5 bases). Germline V gene lookup returns CDR1 SGHAT and CDR2 FQDESV (reference sequence). V lost 3 bases, J lost 2 bases, and 8 bases lay in between. The CDR3 extends over 14 amino acids. CDR3 coding DNA: TGTGCCAGCAGCTTTCGGACTGCCTACAATGAGCAGTTCTTC. This codes for CASSFRTAYNEQFF.

The V gene is TRBV11-2, the J gene TRBJ2-7, with D perhaps matching TRBD1 or TRBD2 (6 bases each). Germline CDR1 SGHAT, CDR2 FQNNGV. CDR3 length equals 13 residues. Trimming left V 4 bases short and J 7 bases short, with 14 bases between. This CDR3 reads CASSWGATTEQYF. DNA of the CDR3: TGTGCCAGCAGCTGGGGGGCCACAACGGAGCAGTACTTC.